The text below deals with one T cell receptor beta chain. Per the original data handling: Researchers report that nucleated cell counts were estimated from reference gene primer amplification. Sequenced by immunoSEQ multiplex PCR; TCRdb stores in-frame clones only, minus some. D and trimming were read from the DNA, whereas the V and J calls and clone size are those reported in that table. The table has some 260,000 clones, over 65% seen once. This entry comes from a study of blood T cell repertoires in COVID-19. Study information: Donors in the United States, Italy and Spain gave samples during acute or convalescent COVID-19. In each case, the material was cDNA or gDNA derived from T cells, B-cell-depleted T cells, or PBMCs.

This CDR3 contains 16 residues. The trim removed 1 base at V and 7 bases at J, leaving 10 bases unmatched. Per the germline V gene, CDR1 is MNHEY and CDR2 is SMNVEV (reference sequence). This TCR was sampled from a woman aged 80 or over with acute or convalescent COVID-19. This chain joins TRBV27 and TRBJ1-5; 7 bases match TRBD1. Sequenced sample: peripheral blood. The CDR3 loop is CASSLCKDREQQPQHF. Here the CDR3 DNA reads TGTGCCAGCAGTTTATGCAAAGACAGGGAGCAGCAGCCCCAGCATTTT.